This T cell receptor (beta chain) was found in a study of CD8+ T cells in alopecia areata. Whole-study context: Twice a day, 5 to 10 mg of oral tofacitinib was administered to treated patients. Study results and caveats: Normal scalp showed lower clonality than lesional scalp, especially alopecia totalis/universalis.

About this clone itself: The antigen remains undetermined.

RNA was extracted and reverse transcribed into cDNA as the sequencing template. Using immunoSEQ multiplex PCR, the repertoire was profiled, and TCRdb retains in-frame clones only, with some absent. The sample records some 180,000 clones, roughly 60% being singletons. Alopecia areata patients had lesional scalp punch biopsies and peripheral blood taken from them. Both CD4+ and CD8+ T cells were separated by sorting PBMCs. Between the trimmed V and J ends, which lost 5 bases and 2 bases, there was a span of 6 bases. The germline V gene has CDR1 MNHEY and CDR2 SVGAGI. This CDR3 has 12 residues. The sequence derives from a human donor with alopecia areata. The V and J genes are TRBV6-5 and TRBJ1-2; D not resolved. Sequenced material: CD4+ T cells sorted from blood, taken at week 0. CDR3 nucleotides: TGTGCCAGCAGTGCGGGAAACTATGGCTACACCTTC. Residues: CASSAGNYGYTF.